The clone carrying this TCR beta chain was seen a single time. The data are from a study of identifying expanded T cells in peripheral blood. Clones were sequenced by immunoSEQ multiplex PCR, and TCRdb holds only the in-frame ones, with some missing. The sample includes about 100,000 clones, about 90% of them seen just once. Trimming took 2 bases from V and 0 from J; bases not matched to a gene: 4. The CDR3 has 16 amino acids. CDR1 KGHSH and CDR2 LQKENI come from the germline V gene. Sequenced: blood. The clonotype was recovered from a person between 18 and 75 years old in good health. The rearrangement uses TRBV18 and TRBJ1-1, with TRBD1 matching 9 bases. The CDR3 sequence: CASSPKQGAMNTEAFF. As DNA, the CDR3 is TGTGCCAGCTCACCAAAACAGGGGGCCATGAACACTGAAGCTTTCTTT. The whole variable domain, remainder taken from reference TRBV18 and TRBJ1-1, is NAGVMQNPRHLVRRRGQEARLRCSPMKGHSHVYWYRQLPEEGLKFMVYLQKENIIDESGMPKERFSAEFPKEGPSILRIQQVVRGDSAAYFCASSPKQGAMNTEAFFGQGTRLTVV.